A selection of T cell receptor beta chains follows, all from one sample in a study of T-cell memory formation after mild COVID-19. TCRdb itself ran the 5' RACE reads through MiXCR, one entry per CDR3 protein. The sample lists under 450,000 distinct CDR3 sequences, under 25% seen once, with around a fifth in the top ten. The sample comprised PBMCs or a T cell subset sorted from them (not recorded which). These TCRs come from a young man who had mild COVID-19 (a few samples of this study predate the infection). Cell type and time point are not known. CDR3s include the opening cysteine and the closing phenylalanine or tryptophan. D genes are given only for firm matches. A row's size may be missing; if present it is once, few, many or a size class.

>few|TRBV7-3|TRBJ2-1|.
CASSLPIAGTEARNEQFF
TGTGCCAGCAGCTTACCGATCGCCGGGACGGAGGCCCGAAATGAGCAGTTCTTC
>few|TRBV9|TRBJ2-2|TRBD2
CASNLAGDHTGELFF
TGTGCCAGCAACTTAGCGGGGGACCACACCGGGGAGCTGTTTTTT
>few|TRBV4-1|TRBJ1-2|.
CASSLARVGGNYTF
TGCGCCAGCAGCCTCGCCCGGGTTGGGGGGAACTACACCTTC
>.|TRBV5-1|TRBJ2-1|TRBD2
CASRGGTSSYNEQFF
TGCGCCAGCAGGGGCGGGACTAGCTCCTACAATGAGCAGTTCTTC
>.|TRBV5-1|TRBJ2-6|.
CASTLGSGANVLTF
TGCGCCAGCACTCTTGGCTCTGGGGCCAACGTCCTGACTTTC
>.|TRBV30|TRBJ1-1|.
CAWKRLGSTEAFF
TGTGCCTGGAAGCGACTGGGGAGCACTGAAGCTTTCTTT
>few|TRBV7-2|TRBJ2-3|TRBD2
CASSTPSGGTSGESGTDTQYF
TGTGCCAGCAGCACCCCGTCAGGAGGGACTAGCGGAGAAAGTGGCACAGATACGCAGTATTTT
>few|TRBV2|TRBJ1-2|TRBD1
CASSVGGGYYGYTF
TGTGCCAGCAGTGTGGGAGGGGGCTACTATGGCTACACCTTC
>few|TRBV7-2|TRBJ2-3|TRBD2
CASSLVGGATDTQYF
TGTGCCAGCAGCTTAGTCGGGGGGGCTACAGATACGCAGTATTTT
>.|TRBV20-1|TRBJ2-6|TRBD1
CSASVGQGITSGANVLTF
TGCAGTGCTAGTGTGGGACAGGGTATCACCTCTGGGGCCAACGTCCTGACTTTC
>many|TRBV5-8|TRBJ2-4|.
CASSLSGGDQNIQYF
TGTGCCAGCAGCCTTTCCGGGGGAGATCAAAACATTCAGTACTTC
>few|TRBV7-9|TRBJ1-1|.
CASSLGHRMNTEAFF
TGTGCCAGCAGCTTGGGACACCGCATGAACACTGAAGCTTTCTTT
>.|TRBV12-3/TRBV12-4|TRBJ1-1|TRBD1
CASTAGGVIGFLYTEAFF
TGTGCCAGCACGGCAGGGGGCGTAATAGGGTTCTTATACACTGAAGCTTTCTTT
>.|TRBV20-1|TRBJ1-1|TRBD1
CSASQGAYTEAFF
TGCAGTGCTAGTCAGGGGGCCTACACTGAAGCTTTCTTT
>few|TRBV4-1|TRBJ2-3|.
CASSQDRYTDTQYF
TGCGCCAGCAGCCAAGATCGATACACAGATACGCAGTATTTT
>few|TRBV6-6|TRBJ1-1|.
CASSYASNTEAFF
TGTGCCAGCAGTTATGCCTCTAACACTGAAGCTTTCTTT
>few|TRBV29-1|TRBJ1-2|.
CSVEDTTNYGYTF
TGCAGCGTTGAAGACACGACTAACTATGGCTACACCTTC
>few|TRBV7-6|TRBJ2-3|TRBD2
CATTLAVSTDTQYF
TGTGCCACCACGCTAGCGGTGAGCACAGATACGCAGTATTTT
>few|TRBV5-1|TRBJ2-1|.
CASSVPSTGGDEQFF
TGCGCCAGCAGCGTTCCGTCGACTGGGGGCGATGAGCAGTTCTTC
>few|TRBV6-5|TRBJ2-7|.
CASSFRSGGGKEQYF
TGTGCCAGCAGTTTCCGGAGTGGAGGAGGTAAAGAGCAGTACTTC
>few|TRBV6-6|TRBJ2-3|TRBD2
CASRPDRQWLAGGNITSTDTQYF
TGTGCCAGCAGACCAGACAGGCAGTGGCTAGCGGGGGGCAACATTACTAGCACAGATACGCAGTATTTT
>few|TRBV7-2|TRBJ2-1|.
CASSPRTVHAYNEQFF
TGTGCCAGCAGCCCCCGGACGGTGCACGCCTACAATGAGCAGTTCTTC
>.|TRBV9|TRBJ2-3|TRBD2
CASSYSGGAYGDTQYF
TGTGCCAGCAGCTATAGCGGGGGGGCCTACGGAGATACGCAGTATTTT
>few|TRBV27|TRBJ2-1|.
CASSLWQGGDEQFF
TGTGCCAGCAGTTTATGGCAGGGAGGCGATGAGCAGTTCTTC
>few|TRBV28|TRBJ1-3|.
CATIPAVSGNTIYF
TGTGCCACCATTCCAGCCGTCTCTGGAAACACCATATATTTT
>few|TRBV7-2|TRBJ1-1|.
CASSHWTEKTEAFF
TGTGCCAGCAGCCACTGGACCGAAAAGACTGAAGCTTTCTTT
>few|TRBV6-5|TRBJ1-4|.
CASSYTRGTPTATNEKLFF
TGTGCCAGCAGTTACACAAGAGGGACACCCACTGCAACTAATGAAAAACTGTTTTTT
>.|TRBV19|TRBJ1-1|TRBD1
CASSIRATGGRTEAFF
TGTGCCAGTAGTATACGGGCGACAGGGGGGAGGACTGAAGCTTTCTTT
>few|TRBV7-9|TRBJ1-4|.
CASSLDRTATNEKLFF
TGTGCCAGCAGCTTAGACCGGACAGCAACTAATGAAAAACTGTTTTTT
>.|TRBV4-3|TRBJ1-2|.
CASSQGVPSYVYTF
TGCGCCAGCAGCCAAGGCGTGCCCAGCTATGTCTACACCTTC
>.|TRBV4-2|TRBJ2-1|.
CASSPQGRDNEQFF
TGTGCCAGCAGCCCACAGGGGAGGGACAATGAGCAGTTCTTC
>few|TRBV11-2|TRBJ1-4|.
CASSSTGRRSNEKLFF
TGTGCCAGCAGCTCCACTGGTAGGAGGTCTAATGAAAAACTGTTTTTT
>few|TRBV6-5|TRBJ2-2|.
CATKRDISTGELFF
TGTGCCACCAAGCGGGACATCTCCACCGGGGAGCTGTTTTTT
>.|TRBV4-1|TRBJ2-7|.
CASSPISGIGEQYF
TGCGCCAGCAGCCCAATTAGCGGTATCGGCGAGCAGTACTTC
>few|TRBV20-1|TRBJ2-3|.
CSARAVKAVATDTQYF
TGCAGTGCTAGAGCGGTGAAAGCGGTGGCCACAGATACGCAGTATTTT
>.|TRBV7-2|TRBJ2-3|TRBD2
CASSFTLAGGTDTQYF
TGTGCCAGCAGCTTTACACTAGCGGGGGGCACAGATACGCAGTATTTT
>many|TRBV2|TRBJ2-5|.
CASSDVGAETQYF
TGTGCCAGCAGTGATGTGGGTGCAGAGACCCAGTACTTC
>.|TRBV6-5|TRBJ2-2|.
CASRRGVGGELFF
TGTGCCAGCCGGAGGGGAGTAGGTGGGGAGCTGTTTTTT
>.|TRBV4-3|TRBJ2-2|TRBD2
CASSQDGAGGNTGELFF
TGCGCCAGCAGCCAAGATGGAGCGGGGGGGAACACCGGGGAGCTGTTTTTT
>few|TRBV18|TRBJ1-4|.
CASSPMGADGPIEKLFF
TGTGCCAGCTCCCCAATGGGGGCCGATGGTCCTATTGAAAAACTGTTTTTT
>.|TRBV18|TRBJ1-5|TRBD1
CASSLTGTGHQPQHF
TGTGCCAGCTCACTTACCGGGACAGGTCATCAGCCCCAGCATTTT
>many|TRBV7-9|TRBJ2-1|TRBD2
CASSLSGGEQFF
TGTGCCAGCAGCTTATCGGGGGGTGAGCAGTTCTTC